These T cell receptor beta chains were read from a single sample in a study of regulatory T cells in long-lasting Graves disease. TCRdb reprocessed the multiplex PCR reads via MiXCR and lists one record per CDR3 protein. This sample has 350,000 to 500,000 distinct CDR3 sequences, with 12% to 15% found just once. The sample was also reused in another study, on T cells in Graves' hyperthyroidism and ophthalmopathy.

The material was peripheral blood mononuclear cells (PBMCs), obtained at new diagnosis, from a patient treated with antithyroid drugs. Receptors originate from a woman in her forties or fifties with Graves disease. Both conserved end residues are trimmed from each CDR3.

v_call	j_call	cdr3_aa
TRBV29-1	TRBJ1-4	SVEVAGLNEKLF
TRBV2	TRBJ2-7	ASSVGTGDYEQY
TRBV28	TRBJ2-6	ASSSRANVLT
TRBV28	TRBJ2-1	ASSDFFGAELSSYNEQF
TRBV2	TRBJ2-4	ASSEARTISGNIQY
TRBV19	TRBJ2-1	ASRASLNNEQF
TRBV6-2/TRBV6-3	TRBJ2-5	ASRGDRGLQETQY
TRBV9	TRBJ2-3	ASSALGTGQTTDTQY
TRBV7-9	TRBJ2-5	ASSKRTPAQETQY
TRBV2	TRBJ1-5	ANSEWDRAQPQH
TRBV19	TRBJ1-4	ASSAPRTVNNEKLF
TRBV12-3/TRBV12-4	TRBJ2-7	ASRGLAGLPNEQY
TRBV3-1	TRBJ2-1	ASSQVRDSYNEQF
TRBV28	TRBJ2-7	ASSKTGLAGVVYEQY
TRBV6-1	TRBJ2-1	ASRTGLAGGGEQF
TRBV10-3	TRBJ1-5	AISGKGGDQPQH
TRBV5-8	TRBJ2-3	ASSFRSSTDTQY
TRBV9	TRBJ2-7	ASSVRDRDYEQY
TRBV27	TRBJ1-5	ASRTTGGEQPQH
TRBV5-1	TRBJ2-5	ASSLGAGSPYQETQY
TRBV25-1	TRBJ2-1	ASSQPGLAVNEQF
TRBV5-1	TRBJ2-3	ASSKGQPGDTQY
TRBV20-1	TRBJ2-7	SARVPGQGYEQY
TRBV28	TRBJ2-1	ASSGYVSSYNEQF
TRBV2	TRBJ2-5	ASIQDRGRRETQY
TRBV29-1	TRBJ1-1	SGQPGMNTEAF
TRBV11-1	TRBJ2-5	ASRQTGQFQETQY
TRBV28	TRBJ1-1	ASRNNLNTEAF
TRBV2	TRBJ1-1	ASSDVDEPNTEAF
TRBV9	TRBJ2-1	ASSVLSGGGTNNEQF
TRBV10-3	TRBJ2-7	AISESGDEQY
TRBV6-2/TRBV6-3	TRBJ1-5	ASSYSTGRSNQPQH
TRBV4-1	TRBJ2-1	ASDNGLNEQF
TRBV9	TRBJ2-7	ASSVLPVRGAMNEQY
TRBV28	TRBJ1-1	ASSLLLTGGGMLNTEAF
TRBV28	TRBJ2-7	ASSFAGTGTYEQY
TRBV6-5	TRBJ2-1	ASSSISNEQF
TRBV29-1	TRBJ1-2	SVELVGGVDGYT
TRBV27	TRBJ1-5	ASSIRWGRPQH
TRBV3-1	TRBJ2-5	ASSQGPGSGNQETQY
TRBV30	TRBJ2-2	AWSDLERDMYTGELF
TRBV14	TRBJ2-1	ASSPTQLYNEQF
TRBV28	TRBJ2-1	ASSPRLAESSYNEQF
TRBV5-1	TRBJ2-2	ASSLGDITNTGELF
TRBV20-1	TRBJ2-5	SAPGLDETQY
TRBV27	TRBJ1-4	ASSAYRAVGEKLF
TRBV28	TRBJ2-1	ASSAPGGRQFNEQF
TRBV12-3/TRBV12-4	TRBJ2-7	ASSFPGGDEQY
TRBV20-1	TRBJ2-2	SARYLENTGELF
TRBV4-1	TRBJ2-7	ASSQDPRTSGSVYEQY
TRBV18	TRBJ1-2	ASSPQDRGLHGYT
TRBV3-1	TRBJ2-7	ASSQLSGSGEQY
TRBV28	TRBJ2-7	ASSSSGLSAPLYEQY
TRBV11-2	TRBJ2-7	ASSLAGSISYEQY
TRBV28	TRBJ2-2	ASRKSGTTGELF
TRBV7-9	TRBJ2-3	ASSFERAGDTQY
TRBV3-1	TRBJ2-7	ASSESGIYEQY